Below are 11 T cell receptor beta chains sequenced from a single sample in a study of cytomegalovirus exposure and HLA in healthy donors. Researchers ran the PCR with 60 Vbeta and 13 Jbeta primers. Measured with immunoSEQ multiplex PCR; TCRdb has only the in-frame clones, and not every one. The table shows 69,000 or so clones, with 74% occurring only once. What was sequenced was PBMCs. These receptors were collected from an older woman in good health and CMV-seropositive.

This clone was detected a few times. The chain uses TRBV27 and TRBJ1-2; D might be TRBD1 (5 bases). The CDR3 covers 13 residues. Germline CDR1 reads MNHEY; CDR2 reads SMNVEV (reference sequence). Trimming cost V 8 bases and J 4 bases, with 14 bases left between them. CDR3 loop: CASSKGGVYGYTF. CDR3 in DNA: TGTGCCAGCTCGAAGGGAGGGGTCTATGGCTACACCTTC.

The genes are TRBV5-6 and TRBJ1-1; the D gene is possibly TRBD1 (6 bases). This CDR3 region has 16 residues. V lost 4 bases and J lost 1, with 17 bases in between. Germline V gene sequence: CDR1 SGHDT, CDR2 YYEEEE. This chain's CDR3 is CASSTPGHARNTEAFF. The CDR3 DNA reads TGTGCCAGCAGCACCCCGGGACATGCCCGGAACACTGAAGCTTTCTTT.

This chain links TRBV5-1 with TRBJ2-2; a weak D match, TRBD2 (6 bases). The CDR3 sequence is 16 residues long. V lost 0 bases, J lost 3 bases, and 12 bases lay in between. Germline CDR1 reads SGHRS; CDR2 reads YFSETQ. The CDR3 region is CASSLVGGLYTGELFF. CDR3 coding DNA: TGCGCCAGCAGCTTGGTGGGGGGACTTTACACCGGGGAGCTGTTTTTT.

The rearrangement uses TRBV5-1 and TRBJ2-7, with 8 bases fitting TRBD1. This CDR3 has 14 residues. Germline V gives CDR1 SGHRS, CDR2 YFSETQ. The ends lost 3 bases at V and 4 bases at J; junction bases unmatched: 6. Here the CDR3 DNA reads TGCGCCAGCAGCTCGACAGGGGCAGCGTACGAGCAGTACTTC. Its translation: CASSSTGAAYEQYF.

Only one count was recorded for this clone. The chain has TRBV6-6 and TRBJ2-5, with 11 bases identical to TRBD2. The J call is in doubt because the DNA end fits TRBJ2-7 better. CDR3 length: 15 residues. Germline-derived CDR1 and CDR2 are MNHNY and SVGAGI (reference sequence). CDR3 bases: TGTGCCAGCAGGCCTACTAGCGGGAGCACCCACGAGCAGTACTTC. It yields the protein CASRPTSGSTHEQYF.

This CDR3 is CAWDGSGANVLTF. The DNA for the CDR3 is TGTGCCTGGGACGGGTCTGGGGCCAACGTCCTGACTTTC. This chain joins TRBV30 and TRBJ2-6; D is uncertain. There are 13 residues in the CDR3. Trimming took 5 bases from V and 1 from J, leaving 6 bases between them. Germline-derived CDR1 and CDR2 are GTSNPN and SVGIG (reference sequence).

This clone was detected only a few times. A far larger clone lies a single base away; this is likely a read error. Other DNA sequences in this sample translate to the same CDR3. The J gene is TRBJ1-1, the V gene TRBV15; perhaps TRBD1 as D (5 bases). Germline CDR1 LNHNV, CDR2 YYDKDF (reference sequence). There are 13 residues in the CDR3. CDR3 nucleotide sequence: TGTGCCACCCAGGCAGGGTCAAACACTGAAGCTTTTTTT. Translation: CATQAGSNTEAFF.

This clone was seen a handful of times. The V and J genes are TRBV2 and TRBJ1-5; 9 positions agree with TRBD1. The CDR3 sequence is 15 residues long. CDR1 is SNHLY and CDR2 is FYNNEI in the germline V gene. The ends lost 6 bases at V and 1 base at J; junction bases unmatched: 4. The CDR3 nucleotides read TGTGCCAGCAGGGCGGGACAGGGAAGCAATCAGCCCCAGCATTTT. Translated: CASRAGQGSNQPQHF.

The chain couples TRBV5-1 to TRBJ2-5; 8 nucleotides match TRBD1. Germline loops: CDR1 SGHRS, CDR2 YFSETQ. This CDR3 has 14 residues. Germline trimming cut 4 bases from V and 3 bases from J; bases unmatched to any gene: 5. The CDR3 nucleotides read TGCGCCAGCAGCCGACAGGGGACGGAAGAGACCCAGTACTTC. Protein sequence: CASSRQGTEETQYF.

This chain uses TRBV19 with TRBJ2-1; a weak D match, TRBD2 (7 bases). Trimming stripped 7 bases from V and 15 bases from J, with 19 bases between. The germline CDR1 and CDR2 sequences are LNHDA and SQIVND (reference sequence). The CDR3 runs to 12 residues. Here the CDR3 DNA reads TGTGCCAGTACCCTTGAAGGGGGGGCTTTGTTCTTC. Residues: CASTLEGGALFF.

The V gene is TRBV7-3, the J gene TRBJ1-6, with 8 bases lining up with TRBD1. Germline V lookup: CDR1 SGHTA, CDR2 FQGTGA. The length of the CDR3 is 15 residues. The junction had 4 bases not matched to a gene; V was cut back by 2 bases and J by 7 bases. The CDR3 nucleotides read TGTGCCAGCAGCTTACAGGGGGCGCAGAATTCACCCCTCCACTTT. Translation: CASSLQGAQNSPLHF. The whole variable domain, remainder taken from reference TRBV7-3 and TRBJ1-6, is GAGVSQTPSNKVTEKGKYVELRCDPISGHTALYWYRQSLGQGPEFLIYFQGTGAADDSGLPNDRFFAVRPEGSVSTLKIQRTERGDSAVYLCASSLQGAQNSPLHFGNGTRLTVT.